The sequence of this T cell receptor (beta chain) was determined in a study of lymphopenia after photon versus proton radiotherapy (dated by TCRdb to between 2018 and 2020). Background on the whole study: The immunological effects of photon versus proton radiation therapy were compared in patients with gastrointestinal tumors who developed high-grade lymphopenia. The cohort comprised under 25 patients with gastrointestinal tumors who received either photon or proton therapy and then developed lymphopenia. The study aimed to characterize how the two radiation modalities differ in their impact on the immune system. Results and caveats for the whole study, not just this receptor: Across the cohort, a larger post-nadir drop in TCR diversity was inversely correlated with overall survival time among patients who died. The survival association was assessed only in patients who died, and the authors presented better survival with proton therapy as a possibility rather than a demonstrated result. Once the lymphocyte count had reached its nadir, the repertoires of photon-treated patients showed oligoclonal expansion, particularly of CD8+ Temra cells, and this expansion drove the decline in diversity. During treatment, patients who received photon therapy lost naive T cells and TCR diversity and gained effector/memory populations, whereas patients who received proton therapy remained relatively stable.

The CDR3 numbers 16 residues from cysteine through phenylalanine. The sequence is cut down to CDR3 DNA, 48 bases in frame from base 1. Based on the germline V gene, the CDR1 and CDR2 sequences are SGHDT and YYEEEE. For this chain, trimming is 2 bases at the V end and 6 bases at the J end, and the number of junction bases without a gene match is 10. The method was the immunoSEQ multiplex PCR assay. Alongside multiparametric flow cytometry, deep sequencing of rearranged TCR beta loci was used to profile the T cell repertoires. TCRdb's version of the immuneACCESS table is confined to in-frame rearrangements and falls short of the full clone set. An unresolved V gene accounts for under half of the shortfall where checked; the remainder is of unknown origin. The sample contains 6,000 to 9,000 clones, 85% to 95% of them found a single time. Jointly, the top ten make up about 1.7% of the sample. Comment on this clone: Its antigen remains undetermined. Base qualities are not provided; no much larger clone lies one nucleotide away.

The chain links TRBV5-6 with TRBJ2-3; TRBD2 lines up with 9 middle nucleotides. The clonotype comes from a woman in her 50s with cholangiocarcinoma. Sequenced material: peripheral blood, taken from a patient treated with photon-based radiotherapy. The nucleotide sequence reads as follows: TGTGCCAGCAGCTTAAGCGGGGGGCCCCTTAGGGATACGCAGTATTTT. Its protein reads: CASSLSGGPLRDTQYF.